This passage covers 18 T cell receptor beta chains from one sample sequenced in a study of OX40 agonist ivuxolimab in advanced cancers. Assay: immunoSEQ multiplex PCR; the TCRdb copy retains only in-frame clones and omits some. The table records approximately 50,000 clones, almost 90% of them present only once. The sample in question was CD4+ or CD8+ T cells sorted from blood, obtained in a trial of the OX40 agonist ivuxolimab. Every receptor here comes from an adult with an advanced solid tumor such as melanoma, head and neck, liver or kidney cancer.

The count of this clone is one. This chain joins TRBV2 and TRBJ2-6; maybe TRBD1 (5 bases). The germline V gene encodes CDR1 SNHLY and CDR2 FYNNEI. Trimming left V 4 bases short and J 2 bases short, with 15 bases between. The CDR3 length is 17 residues. For the CDR3, the DNA is TGTGCCAGCAGTGTATCTCAGGGTGTAGCTGGGGCCAACGTCCTGACTTTC. This encodes CASSVSQGVAGANVLTF.

The rearrangement links TRBV30 to TRBJ2-5; weak D call: TRBD2 (5 bases). The CDR3 sequence is 15 residues long. V lost 0 bases to trimming and J lost 5 bases, with 16 bases between them. Germline lookup yields CDR1 GTSNPN and CDR2 SVGIG (reference sequence). CDR3 sequence: CAWSVGLAGSETQYF. The CDR3, as DNA: TGTGCCTGGAGTGTAGGGCTAGCCGGGTCTGAGACCCAGTACTTC.

The chain couples TRBV27 to TRBJ2-1; D call uncertain. The V gene's germline CDR1 is MNHEY and CDR2 SMNVEV (reference sequence). Deletions cut 5 bases from V and 4 bases from J, with 3 bases between. This CDR3 contains 11 residues. CDR3 sequence: CASSRYNEQFF. In DNA, the CDR3 is TGTGCCAGCAGTCGTTACAATGAGCAGTTCTTC.

V usage is TRBV19 and J usage is TRBJ1-2; perhaps TRBD1 as D (5 bases). This CDR3 comprises 13 residues. CDR1 is LNHDA, CDR2 SQIVND, per germline (reference sequence). Deletions cut 1 base from V and 9 bases from J, with 12 bases between. The DNA of the CDR3 is TGTGCCAGTAGTATAGTTGACAGTAACAGCTACACCTTC. This sequence encodes CASSIVDSNSYTF.

The rearrangement uses TRBV2 and TRBJ1-4, with 7 positions matching TRBD1. The CDR3 has 14 residues. With 6 bases clipped from V and 4 bases from J, the junction kept 5 bases outside the gene matches. Germline loops: CDR1 SNHLY, CDR2 FYNNEI. The CDR3 spells CASRRTGHNEKLFF. The DNA of the CDR3 is TGTGCCAGCAGAAGGACAGGCCATAATGAAAAACTGTTTTTT.

The chain links TRBV18 to TRBJ2-3; TRBD2 is a possible D gene (6 bases). The germline V gene encodes CDR1 KGHSH and CDR2 LQKENI. The CDR3 sequence is 16 residues long. The V end was cut by 4 bases, the J end by 3 bases, with 17 bases between. DNA for the CDR3: TGTGCCAGCTCACGGGAGGCTCATTACGGGACAGATACGCAGTATTTT. The encoded protein is CASSREAHYGTDTQYF.

This chain uses TRBV30 with TRBJ1-2; D remains ambiguous. Germline assignment: CDR1 GTSNPN and CDR2 SVGIG (reference sequence). This CDR3 comprises 13 residues. V lost 2 bases and J 5 bases, leaving 12 bases between the germline ends. CDR3 in DNA: TGTGCCTGGAGTATCAATTCAGAATATGGCTACACCTTC. Its protein is CAWSINSEYGYTF.

This clone was observed once. The chain links TRBV28 to TRBJ1-4, with 12 bases fitting TRBD1. Germline assignment: CDR1 MDHEN and CDR2 SYDVKM. The CDR3 covers 17 residues. After removal of 2 bases from V and 7 bases from J, the junction contained 8 bases not matched to a gene. The CDR3 region is CASSLRDRGLGIEKLFF. CDR3 nucleotide sequence: TGTGCCAGCAGTTTAAGGGACAGGGGGCTAGGGATTGAAAAACTGTTTTTT. Based on the CDR3 plus reference TRBV28 and TRBJ1-4, the full variable domain is DVKVTQSSRYLVKRTGEKVFLECVQDMDHENMFWYRQDPGLGLRLIYFSYDVKMKEKGDIPEGYSVSREKKERFSLILESASTNQTSMYLCASSLRDRGLGIEKLFFGSGTQLSVL.

The chain uses TRBV4-1 and TRBJ2-5, with a tentative D call TRBD1 (5 bases). CDR1 is MGHRA and CDR2 is YSYEKL in the germline V gene. With 4 bases removed from V and 0 bases from J, the gap between germline ends came to 12 bases. The CDR3 consists of 15 residues. CDR3 sequence reads: CASSPGHGYQETQYF. CDR3 bases: TGCGCCAGCAGCCCCGGACACGGGTACCAAGAGACCCAGTACTTC.

The rearrangement links TRBV7-2 to TRBJ2-7; D remains unclear. The length of the CDR3 is 13 residues. V gave up 5 bases and J gave up 10 bases, with 18 bases separating them. Looked up from germline, CDR1 is SGHTA and CDR2 is FQGNSA. CDR3 in DNA: TGTGCCAGCAGCCAAGATGGGAACCTACCCCAGTACTTC. This codes for CASSQDGNLPQYF.

This sequence joins TRBV19 and TRBJ2-1; TRBD2 matches 11 bases. The V gene end was trimmed by 6 bases and the J gene end by 6 bases; junction bases not matched to a gene: 4. This CDR3 is built from 14 residues. Germline CDR1 reads LNHDA; CDR2 reads SQIVND (reference sequence). This CDR3 reads CASSPGLAVNEQFF. The CDR3 DNA reads TGTGCCAGTAGCCCGGGACTAGCGGTCAATGAGCAGTTCTTC.

This chain links TRBV19 with TRBJ2-3, with 8 bases aligning to TRBD2. The CDR3 has 15 residues. CDR1 is LNHDA and CDR2 is SQIVND in the germline V gene (reference sequence). Losses at the gene ends were 4 bases for V and 4 bases for J; bases not matched to a gene: 7. The CDR3 DNA sequence: TGTGCCAGTAGTACACTAGCGGTCTTGGCAGATACGCAGTATTTT. Its protein is CASSTLAVLADTQYF. The full variable domain, its missing parts supplied by reference TRBV19 and TRBJ2-3, is DGGITQSPKYLFRKEGQNVTLSCEQNLNHDAMYWYRQDPGQGLRLIYYSQIVNDFQKGDIAEGYSVSREKKESFPLTVTSAQKNPTAFYLCASSTLAVLADTQYFGPGTRLTVL.

The J gene is TRBJ1-2, the V gene TRBV7-2; maybe TRBD1 (6 bases). With 4 bases removed from V and 0 bases from J, the gap between germline ends came to 15 bases. In germline, CDR1 is SGHTA, CDR2 FQGNSA. This CDR3 has 16 residues. CDR3 in DNA: TGTGCCAGCAGCTCTATAGGGGGGGGAGCTAACTATGGCTACACCTTC. This translates into CASSSIGGGANYGYTF.

V and J are TRBV6-5 and TRBJ1-1, with no clear D. CDR3 length equals 15 residues. Trimming removed 2 bases from V and 0 bases from J, with 10 bases in between. Germline V lookup: CDR1 MNHEY, CDR2 SVGAGI. The CDR3 loop is CASSYAGLMNTEAFF. The CDR3 coding sequence is TGTGCCAGCAGTTACGCGGGTCTCATGAACACTGAAGCTTTCTTT.

The genes are TRBV28 and TRBJ2-5; D unresolved. The DNA end is a closer match to TRBJ2-7, so the J assignment may be wrong. CDR1 and CDR2 from the germline V gene are MDHEN and SYDVKM. The length of the CDR3 is 11 residues. CDR3: CASSPDSEQYF. The CDR3 bases are TGTGCCAGCAGCCCAGATTCCGAGCAGTACTTC.

This chain uses TRBV11-2 with TRBJ2-1; D gene unclear. Trimming shortened V by 7 bases and J by 0 bases, and 16 bases separated the two germline ends. Germline-derived CDR1 and CDR2 are SGHAT and FQNNGV. The CDR3 sequence is 16 residues long. The CDR3 region is CASTRRVDPSYNEQFF. CDR3 DNA: TGTGCCAGCACCCGTCGGGTGGACCCCTCCTACAATGAGCAGTTCTTC. Full variable domain (missing parts from reference TRBV11-2 and TRBJ2-1): EAGVAQSPRYKIIEKRQSVAFWCNPISGHATLYWYQQILGQGPKLLIQFQNNGVVDDSQLPKDRFSAERLKGVDSTLKIQPAKLEDSAVYLCASTRRVDPSYNEQFFGPGTRLTVL.

V gene TRBV28 combines with J gene TRBJ2-5; the D gene is possibly TRBD2 (6 bases). CDR1 and CDR2 from the germline V gene are MDHEN and SYDVKM. The CDR3 totals 12 residues. The ends were cut back, 6 bases at V and 4 bases at J, with 9 bases in the middle. The CDR3 coding sequence is TGTGCCAGCAGATCCGGGGGAGAGACCCAGTACTTC. It encodes CASRSGGETQYF. The entire variable domain, with the rest obtained from reference TRBV28 and TRBJ2-5, is as follows: DVKVTQSSRYLVKRTGEKVFLECVQDMDHENMFWYRQDPGLGLRLIYFSYDVKMKEKGDIPEGYSVSREKKERFSLILESASTNQTSMYLCASRSGGETQYFGPGTRLLVL.

The rearrangement joins TRBV5-6 to TRBJ2-7; the match to TRBD2 covers 7 bases. With V trimmed by 0 bases and J by 2 bases, 2 bases remained unmatched. CDR3 length: 14 residues. From germline, CDR1 is SGHDT and CDR2 YYEEEE. CDR3 protein: CASSLVTSPYEQYF. The CDR3 DNA sequence: TGTGCCAGCAGCTTGGTGACTAGCCCCTACGAGCAGTACTTC.